The present entry profiles one T cell receptor (beta chain) with its context. Its cognate antigen has yet to be identified. No much larger clone is present one base from it, and per-base qualities are unavailable. The data are from a study of blood T cell repertoires in COVID-19 (dated by TCRdb to about 2020). The study in broad terms: Samples from collaborators originated in the United States, Italy and Spain and spanned both the acute and convalescent phases of COVID-19. Where HLA class I and class II types were available, the types were taken from metadata supplied by the sample provider, not from assay-based typing. The material from the prospective study consisted of cDNA or gDNA derived from T cells, B-cell-depleted T cells, or PBMCs. Samples came from the ongoing ImmuneRACE study (first 160 participants) plus 1,254 subjects from 6 global collaborators. Deeply sampled blood TCRbeta repertoires from subjects exposed to, actively infected with, or recovered from COVID-19 were included in the dataset. Nearly every sample came with metadata listing a de-identified subject ID, COVID-19 status, age in years and sex. A freely available public database, intended as a resource for researchers studying the immune response to SARS-CoV-2, is where the repertoires were released.

Each collaborating institution followed its own protocols to collect whole blood in K2EDTA tubes. Collaborator samples were shipped for TCRbeta analysis as frozen whole blood, isolated PBMCs, or DNA extracted from either sample type. Results the study describes overall, beyond this receptor: The quantity of clinical and demographic metadata differed by source and by participant and was supplied without curation.

TCRbeta CDR3 regions were amplified from genomic DNA using the immunoSEQ Assay, a bias-controlled multiplex PCR. The paper's data handling went like this. The number of nucleated cells in each sample was estimated from the amplification of reference gene primers within the assay. Sequence reads were collapsed and filtered to measure the absolute abundance of every unique TCRbeta CDR3 rearrangement. For each sample, productive Simpson clonality was calculated as the square root of Simpson's diversity index over productive rearrangements. As stored in TCRdb, this immuneACCESS dataset retains in-frame rearrangements with V and J assigned. A fraction of the clones does not appear; measured against another copy, unresolved V genes explain less than half of the discrepancy, and the remainder lacks a known reason. The D gene and trimming were derived from the DNA, and the V and J assignments and clone size from that table. This sample is represented by some 110,000 clones; 87% of them were singletons. The ten largest clones capture 7.7% of the sample.

Spanning cysteine to phenylalanine, the CDR3 consists of 12 amino acids. The read is trimmed to its CDR3 DNA, 36 bases read in frame from base 1. The V and J ends are trimmed by 7 bases and 6 bases, leaving 9 bases between them. The germline V gene yields SGHNT for CDR1 and YENEEA for CDR2. The sequencing input was peripheral blood. The receptor chain draws on TRBV11-3 and TRBJ2-2; perhaps TRBD2 is the D gene, with 5 bases matching. The sequence was collected from a human donor in a cohort sampled during active COVID-19. At the DNA level, the sequence is TGTGCCAGCACGGGGAGTCCCGGGGAGCTGTTTTTT. This is translated as CASTGSPGELFF.